The rows below give T cell receptor beta chains drawn from one sample of a study of T cell responses to AZD1222 COVID-19 vaccine. Measured with immunoSEQ multiplex PCR; TCRdb has only the in-frame clones, and not every one. The profile covers tens of thousands of clones, with 70% to 90% appearing a single time and about 7.3% taken by the ten largest. The material was peripheral blood, obtained on day 0 of AZD1222 vaccination. The receptors originated from an adult in good health. CDR3s include the opening cysteine and the closing phenylalanine or tryptophan. A D gene is named only where the DNA matches it firmly. Size values are once, few and many counts, or a class for expanded clones, and some rows have none.

clone size: -
V gene: TRBV10-1
D gene: TRBD2
J gene: TRBJ2-7
CDR3 DNA: TGCGCCAGCAGTGGGACTAGCGATGGCGAGCAGTACTTC
CDR3 protein: CASSGTSDGEQYF

clone size: -
V gene: TRBV5-1
D gene: TRBD1
J gene: TRBJ2-1
CDR3 DNA: TGCGCCAGCAGCACCCAAGGGACAGGGGGTGGTGAGCAGTTCTTC
CDR3 protein: CASSTQGTGGGEQFF

clone size: -
V gene: TRBV29-1
D gene: TRBD2
J gene: TRBJ2-1
CDR3 DNA: TGCAGCGTTGATGGTCATAGACAGCGGCGGGGGAATGAGCAGTTCTTC
CDR3 protein: CSVDGHRQRRGNEQFF

clone size: once
V gene: TRBV18
D gene: TRBD1
J gene: TRBJ1-6
CDR3 DNA: TGTGCCAGCTCACCACCGGGACAGATGAATTCACCCCTCCACTTT
CDR3 protein: CASSPPGQMNSPLHF

clone size: few
V gene: TRBV10-3
D gene: TRBD1
J gene: TRBJ2-3
CDR3 DNA: TGTGCCATCAGCCCGGGACAGGGTGACGCAGATACGCAGTATTTT
CDR3 protein: CAISPGQGDADTQYF

clone size: -
V gene: TRBV9
D gene: -
J gene: TRBJ1-5
CDR3 DNA: TGTGCCAGCAGCGTATCAGGGGCCGCCAATCAGCCCCAGCATTTT
CDR3 protein: CASSVSGAANQPQHF

clone size: -
V gene: TRBV2
D gene: TRBD2
J gene: TRBJ2-3
CDR3 DNA: TGTGCCAGCAGTGAACAGGTTCGCGGACTAGCTGGCGCTTCTAGCACAGATACGCAGTATTTT
CDR3 protein: CASSEQVRGLAGASSTDTQYF

clone size: -
V gene: TRBV4-1
D gene: -
J gene: TRBJ2-3
CDR3 DNA: TGCGCCAGCAGCCAAGTCAGGGGAAGCACAGATACGCAGTATTTT
CDR3 protein: CASSQVRGSTDTQYF

clone size: -
V gene: TRBV28
D gene: -
J gene: TRBJ2-7
CDR3 DNA: TGTGCCAGCAGTCCGCGGCCGCCATGGGGTTACGAGCAGTACTTC
CDR3 protein: CASSPRPPWGYEQYF

clone size: -
V gene: TRBV6-5
D gene: TRBD1
J gene: TRBJ1-4
CDR3 DNA: TGTGCCAGCAGTAGACAGGGTGCAACTAATGAAAAACTGTTTTTT
CDR3 protein: CASSRQGATNEKLFF

clone size: -
V gene: TRBV5-5
D gene: -
J gene: TRBJ1-1
CDR3 DNA: TGTGCCAGCAGCTTGTATACAGATGAAGCTTTCTTT
CDR3 protein: CASSLYTDEAFF

clone size: -
V gene: TRBV7-2
D gene: -
J gene: TRBJ1-1
CDR3 DNA: TGTGCCAGCAGCTTAGGGACAGCCTCATTAACGAACACTGAAGCTTTCTTT
CDR3 protein: CASSLGTASLTNTEAFF

clone size: -
V gene: TRBV5-1
D gene: TRBD1
J gene: TRBJ2-7
CDR3 DNA: TGCGCCAGCAGCTTGAACAGGGGGTACGAGCAGTACTTC
CDR3 protein: CASSLNRGYEQYF

clone size: -
V gene: TRBV5-1
D gene: TRBD1
J gene: TRBJ2-7
CDR3 DNA: TGCGCCAGCAGCTTCATCCAGGGGGTCAACGAGCAGTACTTC
CDR3 protein: CASSFIQGVNEQYF

clone size: -
V gene: TRBV25-1
D gene: -
J gene: TRBJ1-1
CDR3 DNA: TGTGCCAGCACCAGGGCGGGGAGTACTGAAGCTTTCTTT
CDR3 protein: CASTRAGSTEAFF

clone size: -
V gene: TRBV9
D gene: TRBD2
J gene: TRBJ2-5
CDR3 DNA: TGTGCCAGCAGCGTAGCTGCAGGACTAGCGGGGGAGACCCAGTACTTC
CDR3 protein: CASSVAAGLAGETQYF

clone size: -
V gene: TRBV27
D gene: -
J gene: TRBJ2-1
CDR3 DNA: TGTGCCAGCAGTATCCAGGGGAGCAATGAGCAGTTCTTC
CDR3 protein: CASSIQGSNEQFF

clone size: -
V gene: TRBV9
D gene: TRBD2
J gene: TRBJ2-1
CDR3 DNA: TGTGCCAGCAGCGTCGGACTAGCTTTGAATGAGCAGTTCTTC
CDR3 protein: CASSVGLALNEQFF

clone size: once
V gene: TRBV4-2
D gene: TRBD2
J gene: TRBJ2-3
CDR3 DNA: TGTGCCAGCAGCCAAGATGGAGCTAGCGGGAGCGGCACAGATACGCAGTATTTT
CDR3 protein: CASSQDGASGSGTDTQYF

clone size: -
V gene: TRBV5-4
D gene: -
J gene: TRBJ2-7
CDR3 DNA: TGTGCCAGCAGCTTGGACAGGAACGAGCAGTACTTC
CDR3 protein: CASSLDRNEQYF

clone size: -
V gene: TRBV7-2
D gene: -
J gene: TRBJ1-6
CDR3 DNA: TGTGCCAGCAGCTTAGCAGTTAATTCACCCCTCCACTTT
CDR3 protein: CASSLAVNSPLHF

clone size: -
V gene: TRBV5-8
D gene: TRBD2
J gene: TRBJ2-1
CDR3 DNA: TGTGCCAGCAGCTTGGGGACAATTAGCGGGGGGTCCTACAATGAGCAGTTCTTC
CDR3 protein: CASSLGTISGGSYNEQFF

clone size: once
V gene: TRBV7-2
D gene: TRBD1
J gene: TRBJ2-7
CDR3 DNA: TGTGCCAGCAGCTTAGTTCAGGGGGCAGGTAACGAGCAGTACTTC
CDR3 protein: CASSLVQGAGNEQYF

clone size: -
V gene: TRBV3-1/TRBV3-2
D gene: -
J gene: TRBJ2-7
CDR3 DNA: TGTGCCAGCAGCCCCGGGGGCACCAATCCCTACGAGCAGTACTTC
CDR3 protein: CASSPGGTNPYEQYF

clone size: -
V gene: TRBV5-4
D gene: -
J gene: TRBJ1-2
CDR3 DNA: TGTGCCAGCAGCCCCGACATGGGCTATGGCTACACCTTC
CDR3 protein: CASSPDMGYGYTF

clone size: -
V gene: TRBV5-1
D gene: TRBD2
J gene: TRBJ2-3
CDR3 DNA: TGCGCCAGCAGCCCGTGGACTAGCAGCACAGATACGCAGTATTTT
CDR3 protein: CASSPWTSSTDTQYF

clone size: -
V gene: TRBV6-2/TRBV6-3
D gene: -
J gene: TRBJ1-5
CDR3 DNA: TGTGCCAGCAGCCCCATTTCTGGGTCGGATCAGCCCCAGCATTTT
CDR3 protein: CASSPISGSDQPQHF

clone size: -
V gene: TRBV19
D gene: -
J gene: TRBJ1-1
CDR3 DNA: TGTGCCAGCCAGCCAGGAAGCGGGTATATGAACACTGAAGCTTTCTTT
CDR3 protein: CASQPGSGYMNTEAFF

clone size: -
V gene: TRBV7-8
D gene: TRBD2
J gene: TRBJ2-2
CDR3 DNA: TGTGCCAGCAGCTTGTGGCCGAGCAGCGGGAGGGGGGTCGGGGAGCTGTTTTTT
CDR3 protein: CASSLWPSSGRGVGELFF

clone size: -
V gene: TRBV11-2
D gene: -
J gene: TRBJ2-7
CDR3 DNA: TGTGCCAGCAGCTTAGAGGCCAAGTCCGAGCAGTACTTC
CDR3 protein: CASSLEAKSEQYF

clone size: -
V gene: TRBV20-1
D gene: -
J gene: TRBJ2-2
CDR3 DNA: TGCAGTGCTAGTTCGTCCAGGGGAGTCCCCGGGGAGCTGTTTTTT
CDR3 protein: CSASSSRGVPGELFF

clone size: -
V gene: TRBV28
D gene: -
J gene: TRBJ1-6
CDR3 DNA: TGTGCCAGCAGTTTAGGGTATAATTCACCCCTCCACTTT
CDR3 protein: CASSLGYNSPLHF

clone size: -
V gene: TRBV10-3
D gene: TRBD1
J gene: TRBJ2-6
CDR3 DNA: TGTGCCATCAATCCTCAAGGCCGCAGGGGGCTTGGGGCCAACGTCCTGACTTTC
CDR3 protein: CAINPQGRRGLGANVLTF

clone size: -
V gene: TRBV5-1
D gene: -
J gene: TRBJ2-7
CDR3 DNA: TGCGCCAGCAGGCCACCCGGAGGGCCAAACTACGAGCAGTACTTC
CDR3 protein: CASRPPGGPNYEQYF

clone size: -
V gene: TRBV27
D gene: TRBD2
J gene: TRBJ2-1
CDR3 DNA: TGTGCCAGCAGGTTGCTAGCGGGAGTTAGCGATGAGCAGTTCTTC
CDR3 protein: CASRLLAGVSDEQFF

clone size: -
V gene: TRBV5-1
D gene: TRBD1
J gene: TRBJ2-7
CDR3 DNA: TGCGCCAGCAGCCCCCGGGACAGGGACCTCTCCTACGAGCAGTACTTC
CDR3 protein: CASSPRDRDLSYEQYF

clone size: once
V gene: TRBV6-5
D gene: -
J gene: TRBJ2-7
CDR3 DNA: TGTGCCAGCACAGGTGTAGTAGGCTTACGCGAGCAGTACTTC
CDR3 protein: CASTGVVGLREQYF

clone size: -
V gene: TRBV6-5
D gene: TRBD1
J gene: TRBJ2-7
CDR3 DNA: TGTGCCAGCCAACTTGACAGGGCCCTTGCGGACGAGCAGTACTTC
CDR3 protein: CASQLDRALADEQYF

clone size: -
V gene: TRBV2
D gene: -
J gene: TRBJ2-5
CDR3 DNA: TGTGCCAGCAGTGAAGGGGGTCTAGAGACCCAGTACTTC
CDR3 protein: CASSEGGLETQYF

clone size: -
V gene: TRBV28
D gene: -
J gene: TRBJ1-2
CDR3 DNA: TGTGCCAGCAGCGCCAGGGGCGAAAACACCTTC
CDR3 protein: CASSARGENTF

clone size: -
V gene: TRBV28
D gene: TRBD1
J gene: TRBJ2-1
CDR3 DNA: TGTGCCAGCAGAAACTCGGACAGGAACAATGAGCAGTTCTTC
CDR3 protein: CASRNSDRNNEQFF

clone size: -
V gene: TRBV13
D gene: -
J gene: TRBJ2-7
CDR3 DNA: TGTGCCAGCAGCCCCAGCTCCTACGAGCAGTACTTC
CDR3 protein: CASSPSSYEQYF

clone size: -
V gene: TRBV12-3/TRBV12-4
D gene: -
J gene: TRBJ2-7
CDR3 DNA: TGTGCCAGCACCATTAGCGGTTCCTACGAGCAGTACTTC
CDR3 protein: CASTISGSYEQYF

clone size: -
V gene: TRBV29-1
D gene: -
J gene: TRBJ1-2
CDR3 DNA: TGCAGCGTTGAAGTCCTCAGCCCGGGCTACACCTTC
CDR3 protein: CSVEVLSPGYTF

clone size: -
V gene: TRBV24-1
D gene: TRBD1
J gene: TRBJ2-2
CDR3 DNA: TGTGCCACCAGTGAACGGGACAGGCCGAACACCGGGGAGCTGTTTTTT
CDR3 protein: CATSERDRPNTGELFF